The clone carrying this TCR beta chain was seen ten or more times. The source of the sample is a study of tumor-infiltrating lymphocytes in oesophageal squamous cell carcinoma. There are 17 residues in the CDR3. The V gene end was trimmed by 6 bases and the J gene end by 0 bases; junction bases not matched to a gene: 6. Germline lookup yields CDR1 MNHEY and CDR2 SMNVEV (reference sequence). Each CDR3 protein gets one entry after TCRdb re-called the PCR reads with MiXCR. The sample carries about 20,000 distinct CDR3 sequences, under 50% recorded once. The chain is built from TRBV27 and TRBJ2-1; 12 bases match TRBD2. The sequence was obtained from a male donor with esophageal squamous cell carcinoma. The sample was blood. CDR3 sequence reads: CASSHGLAGISYNEQFF. CDR3 DNA sequence: TGTGCCAGCAGCCACGGACTAGCGGGAATCTCCTACAATGAGCAGTTCTTC.